Described below is a single TCR beta chain sequence and its context. The same CDR3 also results from other DNA sequences found in this sample. Sequencing used immunoSEQ multiplex PCR; TCRdb keeps in-frame clones, though not all of them. The sample records about 230,000 clones, approximately 87% being singletons. These data belong to a study of blood T cell repertoires in COVID-19. Looking at the study overall: Collection of acute and convalescent COVID-19 samples took place in the United States, Italy and Spain.

V lost 6 bases and J lost 3, with 9 bases in between. CDR1 and CDR2 from the germline V gene are LNHDA and SQIVND (reference sequence). The CDR3 sequence is 13 residues long. The TCR originated in a woman between 65 and 79 years old with active or convalescent COVID-19. Sequencing input: peripheral blood. The rearrangement links TRBV19 to TRBJ1-5; D may be TRBD1 (6 bases). The CDR3: CASSGQINQPQHF. The CDR3 DNA follows: TGTGCCAGTAGCGGACAGATCAATCAGCCCCAGCATTTT.